The 7 T cell receptor beta chains reported below all come from one sample, sequenced in a study of T cells expressing NK-cell markers. TCRdb reprocessed the 5' RACE reads, with one entry per CDR3 protein and no DNA. This sample's table has some 340,000 distinct CDR3 sequences. The specimen was blood T cells: a sorted CD56 or NKG2C T cell subset, CD4+ or CD8+ T cells, or bulk PBMC T cells (not recorded which). Receptor source: a man aged 18-75 years in good health.

The chain carries TRBV19 and TRBJ2-7; TCRdb calls TRBD1, which cannot be checked without DNA. The CDR3 runs to 13 residues. Per germline, CDR1 LNHDA and CDR2 SQIVND (reference sequence). CDR3 region: CASSGTAIYEQYF.

CDR3 amino acids: CASSPRTGNRNEQFF. The J gene is TRBJ2-1, the V gene TRBV7-2; TCRdb outputs TRBD1, but without DNA this stays unchecked. Germline V lookup: CDR1 SGHTA, CDR2 FQGNSA. The CDR3 contains 15 residues.

The chain employs TRBV20-1 and TRBJ1-1; TCRdb indicates TRBD1, and absent DNA this call remains unverified. Germline assignment: CDR1 DFQATT and CDR2 SNEGSKA (reference sequence). This CDR3 is built from 14 residues. CDR3 loop: CSARVAGAHTEAFF.

V usage is TRBV9 and J usage is TRBJ2-1. Germline-derived CDR1 and CDR2 are SGDLS and YYNGEE. This CDR3 contains 20 residues. The CDR3 here is CASSVELSPTSGDLYNEQFF. The variable domain in full, with the rest retrieved from reference TRBV9 and TRBJ2-1, is DSGVTQTPKHLITATGQRVTLRCSPRSGDLSVYWYQQSLDQGLQFLIQYYNGEERAKGNILERFSAQQFPDLHSELNLSSLELGDSALYFCASSVELSPTSGDLYNEQFFGPGTRLTVL.

The chain employs TRBV6-1 and TRBJ2-6. There are 14 residues in the CDR3. Germline CDR1 MNHNS, CDR2 SASEGT. CDR3: CASKWDSGANVLTF.

The CDR3 reads CASREQGAGAYGYTF. V is TRBV12-3 or TRBV12-4 and J is TRBJ1-2; TCRdb designates TRBD1, a call that cannot be tested without DNA. The CDR3 is 15 residues long.

V and J are TRBV7-2 and TRBJ2-1; there is no DNA to check the TCRdb D call of TRBD1. Germline assignment: CDR1 SGHTA and CDR2 FQGNSA. The CDR3 length is 14 residues. CDR3 loop: CASNVAGGRFEQFF.